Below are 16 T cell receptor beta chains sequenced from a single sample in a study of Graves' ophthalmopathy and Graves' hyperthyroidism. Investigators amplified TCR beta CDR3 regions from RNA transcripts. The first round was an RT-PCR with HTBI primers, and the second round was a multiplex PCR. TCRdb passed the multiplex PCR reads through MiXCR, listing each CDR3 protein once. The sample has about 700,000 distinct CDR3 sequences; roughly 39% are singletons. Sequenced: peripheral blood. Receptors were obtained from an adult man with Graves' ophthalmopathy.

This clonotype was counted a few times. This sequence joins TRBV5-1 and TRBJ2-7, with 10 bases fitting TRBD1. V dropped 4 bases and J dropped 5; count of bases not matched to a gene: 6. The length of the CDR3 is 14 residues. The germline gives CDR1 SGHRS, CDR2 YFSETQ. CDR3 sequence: CASSGGTGVDEQYF. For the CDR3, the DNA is TGCGCCAGCAGCGGGGGGACAGGGGTCGACGAGCAGTACTTC. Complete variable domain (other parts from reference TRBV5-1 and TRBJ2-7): KAGVTQTPRYLIKTRGQQVTLSCSPISGHRSVSWYQQTPGQGLQFLFEYFSETQRNKGNFPGRFSGRQFSNSRSEMNVSTLELGDSALYLCASSGGTGVDEQYFGPGTRLTVT.

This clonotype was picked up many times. Here the CDR3 reads CASREGQNTIYF. In DNA, the CDR3 is TGTGCCAGCAGAGAAGGACAGAACACCATATATTTT. This chain connects TRBV7-2 to TRBJ1-3; weak D call: TRBD1 (6 bases). This CDR3 has 12 amino acids. V was clipped by 6 bases and J by 7 bases, with 10 bases between them. Germline V gives CDR1 SGHTA, CDR2 FQGNSA.

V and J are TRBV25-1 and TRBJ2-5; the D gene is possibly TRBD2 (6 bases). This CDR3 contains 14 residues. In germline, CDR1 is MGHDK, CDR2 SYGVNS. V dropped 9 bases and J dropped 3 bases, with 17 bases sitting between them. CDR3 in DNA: TGTGCCAGTAGTATCCCCGGGGGAGAAGAGACCCAGTACTTC. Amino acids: CASSIPGGEETQYF.

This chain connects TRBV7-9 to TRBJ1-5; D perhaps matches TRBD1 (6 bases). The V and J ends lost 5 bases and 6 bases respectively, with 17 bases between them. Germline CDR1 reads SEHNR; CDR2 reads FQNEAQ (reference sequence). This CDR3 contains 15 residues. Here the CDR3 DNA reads TGTGCCAGCAGCGTACAGGGAAGGGGGGGTCAGCCCCAGCATTTT. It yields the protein CASSVQGRGGQPQHF.

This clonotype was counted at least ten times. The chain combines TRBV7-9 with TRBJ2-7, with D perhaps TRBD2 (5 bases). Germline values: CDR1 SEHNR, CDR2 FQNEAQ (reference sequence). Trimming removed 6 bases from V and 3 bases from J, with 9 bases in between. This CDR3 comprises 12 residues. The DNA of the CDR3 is TGTGCCAGCAGGTCCACTAGCTACGAGCAGTACTTC. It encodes CASRSTSYEQYF.

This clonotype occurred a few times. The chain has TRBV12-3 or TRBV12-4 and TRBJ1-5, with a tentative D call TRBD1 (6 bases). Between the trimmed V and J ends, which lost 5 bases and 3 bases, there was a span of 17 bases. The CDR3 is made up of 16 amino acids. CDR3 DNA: TGTGCCAGCAGTCCCCGGGGGGCTGCCCCCAATCAGCCCCAGCATTTT. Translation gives CASSPRGAAPNQPQHF.

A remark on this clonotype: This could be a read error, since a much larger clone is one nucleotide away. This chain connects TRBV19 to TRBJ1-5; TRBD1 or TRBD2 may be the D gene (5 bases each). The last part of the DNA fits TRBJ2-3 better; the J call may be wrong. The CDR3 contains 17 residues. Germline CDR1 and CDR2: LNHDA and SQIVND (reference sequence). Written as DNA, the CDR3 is TGTGCCAGTAGTGCCAAGACAGAACCTAGCAGCAATCAGCCCCAGTATTTT. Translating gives CASSAKTEPSSNQPQYF.

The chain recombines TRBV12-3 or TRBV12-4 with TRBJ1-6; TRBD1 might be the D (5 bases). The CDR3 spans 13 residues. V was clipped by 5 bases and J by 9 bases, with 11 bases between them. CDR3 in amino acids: CASSRGVASPLHF. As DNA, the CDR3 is TGTGCCAGCAGTCGGGGGGTGGCTTCACCCCTCCACTTT.

The CDR3 spells CASSQSLAGSANTGELFF. CDR3 bases: TGTGCCAGCAGCCAATCACTAGCGGGCAGCGCGAACACCGGGGAGCTGTTTTTT. V and J are TRBV7-2 and TRBJ2-2; TRBD2 matches 9 bases. Per germline, CDR1 SGHTA and CDR2 FQGNSA. J lost 0 bases, V lost 5 bases, and 10 bases had no gene match. CDR3 size: 18 residues.

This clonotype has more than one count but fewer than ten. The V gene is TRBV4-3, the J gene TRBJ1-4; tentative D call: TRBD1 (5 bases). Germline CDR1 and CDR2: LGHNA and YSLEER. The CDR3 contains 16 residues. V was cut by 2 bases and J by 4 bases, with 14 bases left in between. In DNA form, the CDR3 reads TGCGCCAGCAGCCAAAACGTGGGACCGCTTAATGAAAAACTGTTTTTT. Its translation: CASSQNVGPLNEKLFF.

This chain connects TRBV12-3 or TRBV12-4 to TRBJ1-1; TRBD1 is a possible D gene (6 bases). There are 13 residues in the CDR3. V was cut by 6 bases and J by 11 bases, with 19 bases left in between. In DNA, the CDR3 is TGTGCCAGCAGCCTAGGGTGGGGGGCGAGGGCTTTCTTT. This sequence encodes CASSLGWGARAFF.

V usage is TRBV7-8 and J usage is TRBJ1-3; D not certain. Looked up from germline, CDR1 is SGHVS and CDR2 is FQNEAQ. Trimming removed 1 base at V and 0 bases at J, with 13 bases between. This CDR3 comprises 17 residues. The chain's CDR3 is CASSLGRGAGSGNTIYF. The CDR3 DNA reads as TGTGCCAGCAGCTTAGGAAGAGGAGCTGGCTCTGGAAACACCATATATTTT.

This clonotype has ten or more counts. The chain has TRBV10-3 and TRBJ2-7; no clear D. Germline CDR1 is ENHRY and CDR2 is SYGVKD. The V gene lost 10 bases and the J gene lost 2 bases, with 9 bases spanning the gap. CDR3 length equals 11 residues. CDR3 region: CATTGAYEQYF. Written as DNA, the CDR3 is TGTGCCACCACTGGGGCCTACGAGCAGTACTTC.

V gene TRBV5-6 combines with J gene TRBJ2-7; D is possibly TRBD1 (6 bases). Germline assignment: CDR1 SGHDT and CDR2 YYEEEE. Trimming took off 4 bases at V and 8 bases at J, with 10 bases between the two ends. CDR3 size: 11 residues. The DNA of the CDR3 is TGTGCCAGCAGCCGGGACATCAAGCAGTACTTC. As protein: CASSRDIKQYF.

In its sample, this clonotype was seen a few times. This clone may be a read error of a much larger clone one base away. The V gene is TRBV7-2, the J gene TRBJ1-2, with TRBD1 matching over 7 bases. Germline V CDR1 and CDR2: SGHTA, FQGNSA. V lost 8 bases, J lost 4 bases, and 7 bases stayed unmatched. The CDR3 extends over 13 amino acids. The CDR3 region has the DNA TGTGCCAGCGGCTCGGGACAGCGCTATGGCTACACCTTC. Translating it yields CASGSGQRYGYTF. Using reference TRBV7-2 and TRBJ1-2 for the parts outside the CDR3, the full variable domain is GAGVSQSPSNKVTEKGKDVELRCDPISGHTALYWYRQSLGQGLEFLIYFQGNSAPDKSGLPSDRFSAERTGGSVSTLTIQRTQQEDSAVYLCASGSGQRYGYTFGSGTRLTVV.

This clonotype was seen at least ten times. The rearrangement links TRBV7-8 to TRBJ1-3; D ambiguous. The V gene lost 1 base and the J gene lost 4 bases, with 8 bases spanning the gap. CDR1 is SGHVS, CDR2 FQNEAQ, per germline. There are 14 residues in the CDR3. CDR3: CASSLGLIGNTIYF. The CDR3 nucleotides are TGTGCCAGCAGCTTAGGGCTGATCGGAAACACCATATATTTT.